The 3 T cell receptor beta chains in this list originate from one sample, sequenced in a study of blood T cell repertoires in COVID-19. TCRdb keeps only in-frame clones here, not all; method: immunoSEQ multiplex PCR. The sample shows 25,000 to 35,000 clones, 65% to 85% of them seen only once. Sequences were obtained from peripheral blood. The receptors were gathered from a woman in her fifties or sixties with acute or convalescent COVID-19.

The rearrangement links TRBV19 to TRBJ2-1, with 11 nucleotides matching TRBD2. There are 15 residues in the CDR3. With 8 bases clipped from V and 7 bases from J, the junction kept 10 bases outside the gene matches. The germline gives CDR1 LNHDA, CDR2 SQIVND (reference sequence). The CDR3 nucleotides are TGTGCCAGTCGAAATATCGGGACTAGCGGTAATGAGCAGTTCTTC. Amino acid sequence: CASRNIGTSGNEQFF.

The chain couples TRBV11-2 to TRBJ1-1; 7 bases line up with TRBD1. Germline V lookup: CDR1 SGHAT, CDR2 FQNNGV. The CDR3 covers 16 residues. Trimming took 1 base from V and 4 from J; bases not matched to a gene: 9. CDR3 residues: CASSLAATGRITEAFF. The CDR3 region has the DNA TGTGCCAGCAGCTTAGCGGCGACAGGGCGGATCACTGAAGCTTTCTTT.

CDR3 sequence: CASSELPLNYDYGYTF. The CDR3 DNA follows: TGTGCCAGCAGTGAGTTACCGCTTAACTACGACTATGGCTACACCTTC. The V call is TRBV6-1, the J call TRBJ1-2; no clear D gene. V was cut by 3 bases and J by 3 bases, with 17 bases left in between. CDR1 and CDR2 (germline): MNHNS, SASEGT. This CDR3 comprises 16 residues.